The 32 T cell receptor beta chains reported below all come from one sample, sequenced in a study of T cell responses to AZD1222 COVID-19 vaccine. Here immunoSEQ multiplex PCR was the method, and the copy in TCRdb shows in-frame clones only, minus some. This table holds around 130,000 clones, roughly 88% found once. The material was peripheral blood, obtained 28 days after the second AZD1222 dose. These receptors were taken from an adult who received the AZD1222 COVID-19 vaccine.

The chain is built from TRBV7-3 and TRBJ2-7; 12 bases are shared with TRBD1. The CDR3 totals 14 residues. V dropped 5 bases and J dropped 9; count of bases not matched to a gene: 8. Looked up from germline, CDR1 is SGHTA and CDR2 is FQGTGA. CDR3 protein: CASSAGTGGAGQYF. The CDR3 nucleotides read TGTGCCAGCAGCGCCGGGACAGGGGGCGCCGGGCAGTACTTC. The full variable domain, rest sourced from reference TRBV7-3 and TRBJ2-7, is GAGVSQTPSNKVTEKGKYVELRCDPISGHTALYWYRQSLGQGPEFLIYFQGTGAADDSGLPNDRFFAVRPEGSVSTLKIQRTERGDSAVYLCASSAGTGGAGQYFGPGTRLTVT.

The rearrangement links TRBV6-5 to TRBJ2-3; D might be TRBD1 (6 bases). The V end lost 0 bases, the J end lost 1 base, and 8 bases lay between the germline ends. CDR1 is MNHEY, CDR2 SVGAGI, per germline. The CDR3 runs 15 residues. The CDR3 nucleotides read TGTGCCAGCAGTTACTCGGGGGCCCGCACAGATACGCAGTATTTT. It codes for CASSYSGARTDTQYF.

This clone was recorded a few times. This sample also contains other DNA sequences that code for the same CDR3. This sequence joins TRBV3-1 (or the pseudogene TRBV3-2) and TRBJ1-5; D call uncertain. Looked up from germline, CDR1 is LGHDT and CDR2 is YNNKEL (reference sequence). CDR3 length: 12 amino acids. Trimming shortened V by 3 bases and J by 2 bases, and 2 bases separated the two germline ends. The chain's CDR3 is CASSQGNQPQHF. The CDR3 nucleotides are TGTGCCAGCAGCCAGGGCAATCAGCCCCAGCATTTT.

The chain is built from TRBV24-1 and TRBJ1-1; D unclear. The V gene's germline CDR1 is KGHDR and CDR2 SFDVKD. The CDR3 spans 17 residues. Between the trimmed V and J ends, which lost 5 bases and 1 base, there was a span of 19 bases. For the CDR3, the DNA is TGTGCCACCAGTGGGAACTCGAACGGGAACCAGAACACTGAAGCTTTCTTT. It encodes CATSGNSNGNQNTEAFF.

J is TRBJ1-3 and V is TRBV7-9; a weak D match, TRBD1 (5 bases). Germline lookup yields CDR1 SEHNR and CDR2 FQNEAQ (reference sequence). The CDR3 consists of 14 residues. The V gene lost 3 bases and the J gene lost 8 bases, with 14 bases spanning the gap. CDR3 in DNA: TGTGCCAGCAGCTTCGAACTCCCGGGGGACACCATATATTTT. This sequence encodes CASSFELPGDTIYF.

The chain carries TRBV14 and TRBJ1-2; D not certain. This CDR3 has 14 amino acids. Germline V gives CDR1 SGHDN, CDR2 FVKESK. V gave up 1 base and J gave up 4 bases, with 10 bases separating them. CDR3 bases: TGTGCCAGCAGCCAAGGGGTACAGATCTATGGCTACACCTTC. Residues: CASSQGVQIYGYTF.

This rearrangement joins TRBV5-8 to TRBJ1-4; tentative D call: TRBD1 (5 bases). This CDR3 comprises 16 residues. The V end was cut by 3 bases, the J end by 5 bases, with 17 bases between. Looked up from germline, CDR1 is SGHTS and CDR2 is YDEGEE. Here the CDR3 DNA reads TGTGCCAGCAGCTCTCAGGGAGGAGGACGGAATGAAAAACTGTTTTTT. It encodes CASSSQGGGRNEKLFF.

The rearrangement uses TRBV5-5 and TRBJ1-3, with D possibly matching TRBD1 (5 bases). The CDR3 is 19 residues long. V lost 3 bases and J lost 0, with 22 bases in between. Looked up from germline, CDR1 is SGHKS and CDR2 is YYEKEE (reference sequence). The CDR3 loop is CASSSRLPDRSLSGNTIYF. The CDR3 DNA follows: TGTGCCAGCAGCTCCCGTCTCCCTGACAGATCCCTCTCTGGAAACACCATATATTTT.

V gene TRBV5-5 combines with J gene TRBJ1-5, with 7 bases aligning to TRBD1. Trimming at V came to 0 bases and at J to 7 bases, leaving 4 bases not matched to a gene. This CDR3 spans 14 amino acids. In germline, CDR1 is SGHKS, CDR2 YYEKEE (reference sequence). CDR3 loop: CASSLARGHQPQHF. The DNA of the CDR3 is TGTGCCAGCAGCTTGGCAAGGGGGCACCAGCCCCAGCATTTT.

The chain has TRBV3-1 (or the pseudogene TRBV3-2) and TRBJ1-2; 10 bases fit TRBD1. With V trimmed by 6 bases and J by 2 bases, 6 bases remained unmatched. The CDR3 runs to 15 residues. Germline V lookup: CDR1 LGHDT, CDR2 YNNKEL (reference sequence). The CDR3 nucleotides are TGTGCCAGCAGTAACCGGGACAGGGGAAACTATGGCTACACCTTC. Translating gives CASSNRDRGNYGYTF.

V usage is TRBV28 and J usage is TRBJ1-2; 10 bases align to TRBD1. Trimming took 5 bases from V and 7 from J; bases not matched to a gene: 4. Germline V gene lookup returns CDR1 MDHEN and CDR2 SYDVKM. The CDR3 is 13 residues long. The DNA for the CDR3 is TGTGCCAGCAGTCCCGGGACAGGGGTTGGCTACACCTTC. Translating it yields CASSPGTGVGYTF.

CDR3 region: CASTDPAGGSTDTQYF. The CDR3 DNA follows: TGTGCCAGCACTGACCCAGCGGGAGGATCCACAGATACGCAGTATTTT. V gene TRBV6-1 combines with J gene TRBJ2-3, with 9 bases identical to TRBD2. The CDR3 loop spans 16 amino acids. The V gene's germline CDR1 is MNHNS and CDR2 SASEGT. The ends lost 7 bases at V and 2 bases at J; junction bases unmatched: 10.

This sequence joins TRBV6-4 and TRBJ1-5; the D gene is possibly TRBD1 (6 bases). The CDR3 consists of 13 residues. Trimming removed 6 bases at V and 7 bases at J, with 13 bases between. The germline CDR1 and CDR2 sequences are MRHNA and SNTAGT. DNA for the CDR3: TGTGCCAGCAGCGCCAGGGGTCGGCAGCCCCAGCATTTT. Its translation is CASSARGRQPQHF.

This chain connects TRBV25-1 to TRBJ2-7, with a tentative D call TRBD1 (5 bases). The V end was cut by 3 bases, the J end by 2 bases, with 14 bases between. The CDR3 is 15 amino acids. Germline loops: CDR1 MGHDK, CDR2 SYGVNS. The CDR3 DNA reads as TGTGCCAGCAGTGAGGGGCAGGGTGTCCCCTACGAGCAGTACTTC. Its protein product is CASSEGQGVPYEQYF.

There are a few counts of this clone. V is TRBV28 and J is TRBJ1-1; D is possibly TRBD1 (6 bases). This CDR3 is 11 amino acids long. V lost 6 bases and J 8 bases, leaving 10 bases between the germline ends. The germline V gene has CDR1 MDHEN and CDR2 SYDVKM. CDR3 sequence (DNA): TGTGCCAGCAGCCCCACAGGGGAAGCTTTCTTT. Translated, it gives CASSPTGEAFF.

The rearrangement joins TRBV11-1 to TRBJ1-1; a weak D match, TRBD1 (6 bases). Per germline, CDR1 SGHAT and CDR2 FQDESV (reference sequence). Trimming removed 5 bases at V and 3 bases at J, with 13 bases between. The CDR3 length is 14 residues. Written as DNA, the CDR3 is TGTGCCAGCAGCAATCAACAGGGACACACTGAAGCTTTCTTT. Protein product: CASSNQQGHTEAFF.

The chain recombines TRBV6-5 with TRBJ1-3; D call uncertain. In germline, CDR1 is MNHEY, CDR2 SVGAGI. Between the trimmed V and J ends, which lost 5 bases and 4 bases, there was a span of 12 bases. The CDR3 consists of 14 residues. CDR3 in amino acids: CASSTGLYGNTIYF. CDR3 in DNA: TGTGCCAGCAGTACTGGACTGTACGGAAACACCATATATTTT.

The CDR3 loop is CASSFDSRSNYGYTF. The CDR3 coding sequence is TGCGCCAGCAGCTTCGACAGCCGCTCTAACTATGGCTACACCTTC. V and J are TRBV5-1 and TRBJ1-2; D possibly corresponds to TRBD1 (5 bases). V was shortened by 2 bases and J by 0 bases, with 11 bases between the two germline ends. CDR3 length: 15 amino acids. In germline, CDR1 is SGHRS, CDR2 YFSETQ. Filled out from reference TRBV5-1 and TRBJ1-2, the complete variable domain reads KAGVTQTPRYLIKTRGQQVTLSCSPISGHRSVSWYQQTPGQGLQFLFEYFSETQRNKGNFPGRFSGRQFSNSRSEMNVSTLELGDSALYLCASSFDSRSNYGYTFGSGTRLTVV.

The V gene is TRBV1, the J gene TRBJ2-5; the table's D call, TRBD2, has no DNA check behind it. TRBV1 is a recognized pseudogene. This CDR3 is built from 17 residues. The CDR3 bases are TGCACCAGCAGCCAAGATTTAAGCGGGAGATGCCCGGAGACCCAGTACTTC. Encoded protein: CTSSQDLSGRCPETQYF.

This clone was detected once. This sequence joins TRBV3-1 (or the pseudogene TRBV3-2) and TRBJ1-1, with 8 bases that match TRBD1. Trimming removed 6 bases from V and 1 base from J; junction bases left unmatched: 7. Germline values: CDR1 LGHDT, CDR2 YNNKEL (reference sequence). The CDR3 sequence is 15 residues long. This CDR3 is CASRRAGQGNTEAFF. The CDR3 DNA reads as TGTGCCAGCAGGCGCGCTGGACAGGGGAACACTGAAGCTTTCTTT.

This chain links TRBV19 with TRBJ2-7; 7 positions match TRBD2. Germline loops: CDR1 LNHDA, CDR2 SQIVND (reference sequence). V shed 5 bases, J shed 9 bases, and the junction held 7 bases outside the gene matches. CDR3 size: 12 residues. The CDR3 protein is CASSARGEGQYF. CDR3 nucleotide sequence: TGTGCCAGTAGTGCCCGGGGGGAGGGGCAGTACTTC.

CDR3 sequence: CASRGGPLNTEAFF. The CDR3 DNA reads as TGCGCCAGCAGGGGGGGGCCCCTGAACACTGAAGCTTTCTTT. V is TRBV10-2 and J is TRBJ1-1, with a tentative D call TRBD1 (6 bases). V was shortened by 6 bases and J by 0 bases, with 11 bases between the two germline ends. This CDR3 spans 14 amino acids. Germline V gene sequence: CDR1 WSHSY, CDR2 SAAADI.

This clone turned up a few times. V is TRBV4-3 and J is TRBJ1-5, with D unclear. The CDR3 extends over 16 amino acids. Germline loops: CDR1 LGHNA, CDR2 YSLEER. V dropped 0 bases and J dropped 1 base, with 10 bases sitting between them. The CDR3 sequence is CASSQDAERSNQPQHF. CDR3 DNA sequence: TGCGCCAGCAGCCAAGACGCGGAGAGGAGCAATCAGCCCCAGCATTTT.

The chain is built from TRBV24-1 and TRBJ2-1; TRBD2 matches 10 bases. Germline loops: CDR1 KGHDR, CDR2 SFDVKD. This CDR3 spans 16 amino acids. The J segment lost 1 base and the V segment lost 9 bases, leaving 8 bases of the junction unmatched. CDR3 in amino acids: CATQASGSGSYNEQFF. The CDR3 DNA reads as TGTGCCACCCAGGCTAGCGGGAGCGGATCCTACAATGAGCAGTTCTTC.

The rearrangement links TRBV5-1 to TRBJ2-7; D ambiguous. CDR3 size: 11 residues. From germline, CDR1 is SGHRS and CDR2 YFSETQ. V dropped 7 bases and J dropped 4 bases, with 9 bases sitting between them. CDR3 bases: TGCGCCAGCGGAAATGGGTACGAGCAGTACTTC. This encodes CASGNGYEQYF.

The rearrangement uses TRBV6-5 and TRBJ1-5, with 7 bases matching TRBD1. CDR3 length: 14 amino acids. Unmatched junction bases numbered 9, after V lost 6 bases and J lost 7 bases. The germline gives CDR1 MNHEY, CDR2 SVGAGI. The CDR3 DNA follows: TGTGCCAGCAGCTCGACAGGGCCTAGCCAGCCCCAGCATTTT. It specifies CASSSTGPSQPQHF.

The J gene is TRBJ1-2, the V gene TRBV3-1 (or the pseudogene TRBV3-2), with D uncertain. The CDR3 is made up of 14 amino acids. The V gene lost 1 base and the J gene lost 9 bases, with 15 bases spanning the gap. The V gene's germline CDR1 is LGHDT and CDR2 YNNKEL (reference sequence). The CDR3 reads CASSQVCWQRSYTF. CDR3 sequence (DNA): TGTGCCAGCAGCCAAGTATGTTGGCAGAGGAGCTACACCTTC.

V and J are TRBV6-5 and TRBJ1-1; TRBD1 agrees at 8 bases. The junction had 6 bases not matched to a gene; V was cut back by 2 bases and J by 7 bases. From germline, CDR1 is MNHEY and CDR2 SVGAGI. CDR3 length equals 14 residues. The CDR3 DNA is TGTGCCAGCAGTTACCAGGACAGGGTAGGTGAAGCTTTCTTT. It translates to CASSYQDRVGEAFF.

The chain combines TRBV6-5 with TRBJ2-7; the D gene could be TRBD1 or TRBD2 (6 bases each). The V gene's germline CDR1 is MNHEY and CDR2 SVGAGI. V was trimmed by 6 bases and J by 2 bases, leaving 14 bases between them. The CDR3 runs to 14 residues. The CDR3 is CASSPRDITYEQYF. In nucleotides, the CDR3 is TGTGCCAGCAGCCCGCGGGACATAACCTACGAGCAGTACTTC.

A note on this clone: This sample includes further DNA sequences coding for the same CDR3. The rearrangement links TRBV5-6 to TRBJ1-2, with D perhaps TRBD1 (6 bases). Between the trimmed V and J ends, which lost 5 bases and 4 bases, there was a span of 12 bases. This CDR3 has 13 amino acids. Germline V lookup: CDR1 SGHDT, CDR2 YYEEEE. The CDR3 bases are TGTGCCAGCAGTCCCGGACAGAGCTATGGCTACACCTTC. It encodes CASSPGQSYGYTF. The variable domain in full, with the rest retrieved from reference TRBV5-6 and TRBJ1-2, is DAGVTQSPTHLIKTRGQQVTLRCSPKSGHDTVSWYQQALGQGPQFIFQYYEEEERQRGNFPDRFSGHQFPNYSSELNVNALLLGDSALYLCASSPGQSYGYTFGSGTRLTVV.

The V and J genes are TRBV25-1 and TRBJ1-2, with 7 nucleotides matching TRBD1. CDR3 length: 16 residues. The ends lost 4 bases at V and 8 bases at J; junction bases unmatched: 16. Germline CDR1 is MGHDK and CDR2 is SYGVNS. This chain's CDR3 is CASSAPGQRLGDGYTF. The DNA of the CDR3 is TGTGCCAGCAGTGCGCCGGGACAGCGGCTGGGGGACGGCTACACCTTC.

V usage is TRBV5-1 and J usage is TRBJ2-2; 10 nucleotides line up with TRBD1. Per germline, CDR1 SGHRS and CDR2 YFSETQ. Trimming took 8 bases from V and 3 from J; bases not matched to a gene: 7. CDR3 length: 15 amino acids. The CDR3 region is CASQTGTGDTGELFF. The CDR3 bases are TGCGCCAGTCAGACCGGGACAGGGGACACCGGGGAGCTGTTTTTT.